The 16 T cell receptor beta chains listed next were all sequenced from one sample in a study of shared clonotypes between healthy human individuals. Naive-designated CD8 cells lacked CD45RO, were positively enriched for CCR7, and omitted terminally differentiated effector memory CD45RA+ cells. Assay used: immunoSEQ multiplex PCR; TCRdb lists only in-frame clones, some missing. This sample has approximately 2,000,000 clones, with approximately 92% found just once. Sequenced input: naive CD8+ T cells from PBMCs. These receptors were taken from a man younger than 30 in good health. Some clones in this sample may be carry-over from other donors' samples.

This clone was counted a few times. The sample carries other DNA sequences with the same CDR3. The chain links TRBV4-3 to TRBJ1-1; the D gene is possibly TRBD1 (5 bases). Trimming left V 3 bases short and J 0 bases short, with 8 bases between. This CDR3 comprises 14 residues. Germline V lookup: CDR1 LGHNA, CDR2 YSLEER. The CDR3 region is CASSQGTVNTEAFF. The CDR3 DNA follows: TGCGCCAGCAGCCAGGGGACGGTGAACACTGAAGCTTTCTTT.

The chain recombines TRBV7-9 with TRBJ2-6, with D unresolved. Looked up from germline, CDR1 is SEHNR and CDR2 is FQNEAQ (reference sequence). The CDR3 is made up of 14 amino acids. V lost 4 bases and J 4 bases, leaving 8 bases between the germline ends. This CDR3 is CASSSVLGANVLTF. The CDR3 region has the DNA TGTGCCAGCAGCTCCGTATTAGGGGCCAACGTCCTGACTTTC.

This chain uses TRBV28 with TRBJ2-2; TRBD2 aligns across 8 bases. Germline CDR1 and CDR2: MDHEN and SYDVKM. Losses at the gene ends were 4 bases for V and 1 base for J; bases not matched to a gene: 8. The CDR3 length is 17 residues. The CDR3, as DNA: TGTGCCAGCAGTTCACCCGCGGGACTAGGGAACACCGGGGAGCTGTTTTTT. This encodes CASSSPAGLGNTGELFF. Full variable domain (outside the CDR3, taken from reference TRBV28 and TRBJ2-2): DVKVTQSSRYLVKRTGEKVFLECVQDMDHENMFWYRQDPGLGLRLIYFSYDVKMKEKGDIPEGYSVSREKKERFSLILESASTNQTSMYLCASSSPAGLGNTGELFFGEGSRLTVL.

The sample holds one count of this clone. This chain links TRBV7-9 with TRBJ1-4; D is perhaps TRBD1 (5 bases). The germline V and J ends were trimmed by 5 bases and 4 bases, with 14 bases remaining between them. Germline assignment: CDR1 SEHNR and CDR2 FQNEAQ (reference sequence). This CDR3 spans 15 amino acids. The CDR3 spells CASSPRDRDNEKLFF. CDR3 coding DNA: TGTGCCAGCAGCCCTCGGGACCGAGATAATGAAAAACTGTTTTTT.

The CDR3 loop reads CASSFRPRLAGTDTQYF. CDR3 DNA: TGCGCCAGCAGCTTTCGACCCCGACTAGCGGGCACAGATACGCAGTATTTT. The gene calls are TRBV5-1 and TRBJ2-3; 9 nucleotides line up with TRBD2. This CDR3 is 17 amino acids long. Germline trimming cut 2 bases from V and 1 base from J; bases unmatched to any gene: 8. In germline, CDR1 is SGHRS, CDR2 YFSETQ.

The CDR3: CASSPRPGEPGGYTF. CDR3 DNA sequence: TGTGCCAGCAGCCCGCGGCCAGGGGAGCCGGGAGGCTACACCTTC. The gene calls are TRBV7-9 and TRBJ1-2; weak D call: TRBD1 (6 bases). Germline loops: CDR1 SEHNR, CDR2 FQNEAQ (reference sequence). The CDR3 sequence is 15 residues long. Trimming pared 5 bases from V and 8 bases from J, leaving 21 bases between. The full variable domain, its missing parts supplied by reference TRBV7-9 and TRBJ1-2, is DTGVSQNPRHKITKRGQNVTFRCDPISEHNRLYWYRQTLGQGPEFLTYFQNEAQLEKSRLLSDRFSAERPKGSFSTLEIQRTEQGDSAMYLCASSPRPGEPGGYTFGSGTRLTVV.

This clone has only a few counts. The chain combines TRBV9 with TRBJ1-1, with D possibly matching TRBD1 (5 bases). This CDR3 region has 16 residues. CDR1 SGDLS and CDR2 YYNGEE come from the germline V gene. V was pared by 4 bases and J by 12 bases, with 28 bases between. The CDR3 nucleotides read TGTGCCAGCAGCCCAGGGATCCCATTTAATCCAAGAGATACTTTCTTT. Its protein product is CASSPGIPFNPRDTFF.

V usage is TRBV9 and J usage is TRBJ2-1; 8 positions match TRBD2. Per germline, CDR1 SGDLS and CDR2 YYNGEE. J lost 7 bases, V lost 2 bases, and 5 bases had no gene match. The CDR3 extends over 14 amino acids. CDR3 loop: CASSVGRALNEQFF. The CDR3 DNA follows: TGTGCCAGCAGCGTCGGGAGGGCCCTGAATGAGCAGTTCTTC.

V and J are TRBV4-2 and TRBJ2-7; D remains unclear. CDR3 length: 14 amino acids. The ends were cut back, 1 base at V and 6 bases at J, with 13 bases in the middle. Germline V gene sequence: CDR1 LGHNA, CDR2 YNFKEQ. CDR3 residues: CASSQAQAPSEQYF. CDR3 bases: TGTGCCAGCAGCCAAGCCCAAGCCCCAAGCGAGCAGTACTTC.

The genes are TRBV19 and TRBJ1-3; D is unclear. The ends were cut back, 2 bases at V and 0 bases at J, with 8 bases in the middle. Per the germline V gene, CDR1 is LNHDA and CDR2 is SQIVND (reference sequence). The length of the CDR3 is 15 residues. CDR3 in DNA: TGTGCCAGTAGTATACAGGCAAACTCTGGAAACACCATATATTTT. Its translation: CASSIQANSGNTIYF. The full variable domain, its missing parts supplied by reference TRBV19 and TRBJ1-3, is DGGITQSPKYLFRKEGQNVTLSCEQNLNHDAMYWYRQDPGQGLRLIYYSQIVNDFQKGDIAEGYSVSREKKESFPLTVTSAQKNPTAFYLCASSIQANSGNTIYFGEGSWLTVV.

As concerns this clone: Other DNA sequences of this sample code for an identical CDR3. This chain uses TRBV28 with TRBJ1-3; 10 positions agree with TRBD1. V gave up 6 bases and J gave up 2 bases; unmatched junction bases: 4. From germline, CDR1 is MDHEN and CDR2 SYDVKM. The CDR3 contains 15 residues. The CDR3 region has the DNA TGTGCCAGCAGACGACAGGGGGCGGCTGGAAACACCATATATTTT. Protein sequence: CASRRQGAAGNTIYF.

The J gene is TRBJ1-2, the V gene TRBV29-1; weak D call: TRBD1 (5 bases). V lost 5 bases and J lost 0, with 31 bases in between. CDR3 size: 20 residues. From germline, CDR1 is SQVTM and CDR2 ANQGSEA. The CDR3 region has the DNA TGCAGCGTTTTAACCCAGGGCAGTCAAATACGACATGGGGCTAACTATGGCTACACCTTC. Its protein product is CSVLTQGSQIRHGANYGYTF.

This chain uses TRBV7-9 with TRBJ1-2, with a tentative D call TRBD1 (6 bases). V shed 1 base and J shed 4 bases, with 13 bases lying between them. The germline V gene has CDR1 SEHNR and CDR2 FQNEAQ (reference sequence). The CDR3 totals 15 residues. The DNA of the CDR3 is TGTGCCAGCAGCTTAGAGGGGGGGCCCTCCTATGGCTACACCTTC. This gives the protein CASSLEGGPSYGYTF.

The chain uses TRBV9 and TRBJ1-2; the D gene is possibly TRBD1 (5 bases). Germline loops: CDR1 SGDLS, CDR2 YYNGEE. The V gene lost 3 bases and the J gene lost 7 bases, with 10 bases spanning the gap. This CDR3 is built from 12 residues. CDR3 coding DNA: TGTGCCAGCAGCGCCGGGGGTTCTGGCTACACCTTC. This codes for CASSAGGSGYTF.

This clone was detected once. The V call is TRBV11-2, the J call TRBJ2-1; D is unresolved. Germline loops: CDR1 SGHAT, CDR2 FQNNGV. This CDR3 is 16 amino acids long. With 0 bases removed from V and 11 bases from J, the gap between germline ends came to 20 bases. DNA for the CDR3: TGTGCCAGCAGCTTAGATGTAGGGCCAGTAGTGCGGAAGCAGTTCTTC. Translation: CASSLDVGPVVRKQFF.

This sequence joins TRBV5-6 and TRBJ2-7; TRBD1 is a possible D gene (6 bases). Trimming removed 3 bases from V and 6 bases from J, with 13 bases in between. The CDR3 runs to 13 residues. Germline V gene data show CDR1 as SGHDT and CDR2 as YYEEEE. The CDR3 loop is CASSWGPGAEQYF. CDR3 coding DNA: TGTGCCAGCAGCTGGGGGCCAGGGGCCGAGCAGTACTTC. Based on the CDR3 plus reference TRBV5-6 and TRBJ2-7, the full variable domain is DAGVTQSPTHLIKTRGQQVTLRCSPKSGHDTVSWYQQALGQGPQFIFQYYEEEERQRGNFPDRFSGHQFPNYSSELNVNALLLGDSALYLCASSWGPGAEQYFGPGTRLTVT.